The 9 T cell receptor beta chains reported below all come from one sample, sequenced in a study of metastatic and nonmetastatic thyroid tumors. Thyroid surgery was performed in patients who had received no treatment beforehand. TCRdb recomputed clones from the PCR reads via MiXCR. The sample has just under 20,000 clones; approximately 22% are singletons. Specimen: adjacent normal tissue. The receptors here all came from a female donor with papillary thyroid cancer or a benign thyroid nodule (not recorded which). Some clones in this sample may be carry-over from other donors' samples.

This clone was recorded many times. The junction departs from germline at one end; a sequencing error may be responsible. The sample has other DNA sequences that encode this CDR3 too. The rearrangement uses TRBV4-3 and TRBJ2-2, with 11 bases lining up with TRBD2. The length of the CDR3 is 17 residues. From germline, CDR1 is LGHNA and CDR2 YSLEER. This CDR3 reads CASSRLLAGDAVGELFF. The CDR3 coding sequence is TGCGCCAGCAGCCGCCTACTAGCGGGAGACGCGGTCGGGGAGCTGTTTTTC.

This clone was seen a handful of times. The chain couples TRBV2 to TRBJ1-1; perhaps TRBD1 as D (5 bases). The V end was cut by 6 bases, the J end by 0 bases, with 8 bases between. Germline CDR1 and CDR2: SNHLY and FYNNEI. The CDR3 contains 13 residues. CDR3 residues: CASRGDMNTEAFF. CDR3 sequence (DNA): TGTGCCAGCAGGGGGGATATGAACACTGAAGCTTTCTTT.

This chain joins TRBV6-5 and TRBJ1-2; D is undetermined. CDR1 MNHEY and CDR2 SVGAGI come from the germline V gene. This CDR3 region has 15 residues. Trimming cost V 2 bases and J 7 bases, with 17 bases left between them. CDR3 residues: CASSYPPDLDGGYTF. CDR3 DNA: TGTGCCAGCAGTTACCCCCCGGATTTGGATGGTGGCTACACCTTC.

The V gene is TRBV7-3, the J gene TRBJ2-1; 7 nucleotides agree with TRBD1. Germline CDR1 SGHTA, CDR2 FQGTGA. J lost 0 bases, V lost 8 bases, and 1 base had no gene match. The length of the CDR3 is 13 residues. The CDR3 DNA follows: TGTGCCAGCGGGACAGACTCCTACAATGAGCAGTTCTTC. This codes for CASGTDSYNEQFF.

This clone is medium-sized by share. V usage is TRBV28 and J usage is TRBJ1-2, with D maybe TRBD1 (5 bases). The CDR3 sequence is 13 residues long. CDR1 MDHEN and CDR2 SYDVKM come from the germline V gene. V was trimmed by 4 bases and J by 3 bases, leaving 9 bases between them. CDR3 amino acids: CASSYPGHYGYTF. DNA for the CDR3: TGTGCCAGCAGTTACCCGGGGCACTATGGCTACACCTTC.

This CDR3 is CASGTTGYEQYF. CDR3 sequence (DNA): TGTGCCAGCGGAACGACAGGCTACGAGCAGTACTTC. The rearrangement links TRBV2 to TRBJ2-7, with a tentative D call TRBD1 (6 bases). Germline CDR1 is SNHLY and CDR2 is FYNNEI. Trimming removed 8 bases at V and 3 bases at J, with 11 bases between. The CDR3 is made up of 12 amino acids.

The chain has TRBV20-1 and TRBJ2-7; 9 positions agree with TRBD1. The V and J ends lost 1 base and 4 bases, in that order; junction bases with no gene match: 2. The CDR3 has 13 amino acids. The germline V gene has CDR1 DFQATT and CDR2 SNEGSKA (reference sequence). This chain's CDR3 is CSARGDRVYEQYF. The CDR3 nucleotides are TGCAGTGCTAGAGGGGACAGGGTGTACGAGCAGTACTTC.

This clone turned up a few times. This sequence joins TRBV28 and TRBJ1-5, with D unresolved. The CDR3 is 15 amino acids. Trimming cost V 7 bases and J 2 bases, with 15 bases left between them. Germline assignment: CDR1 MDHEN and CDR2 SYDVKM. CDR3: CASNPRRLGNQPQHF. Here the CDR3 DNA reads TGTGCCAGCAACCCCCGGAGGTTAGGCAATCAGCCCCAGCATTTT.

This clone was picked up many times. V and J are TRBV3-1 and TRBJ2-7; no clear D. Germline assignment: CDR1 LGHDT and CDR2 YNNKEL (reference sequence). The CDR3 is 13 amino acids. Trimming removed 3 bases from V and 4 bases from J, with 10 bases in between. The CDR3 is CASSQGLSYEQYF. In DNA, the CDR3 is TGTGCCAGCAGCCAGGGTCTTTCTTACGAGCAGTACTTC.